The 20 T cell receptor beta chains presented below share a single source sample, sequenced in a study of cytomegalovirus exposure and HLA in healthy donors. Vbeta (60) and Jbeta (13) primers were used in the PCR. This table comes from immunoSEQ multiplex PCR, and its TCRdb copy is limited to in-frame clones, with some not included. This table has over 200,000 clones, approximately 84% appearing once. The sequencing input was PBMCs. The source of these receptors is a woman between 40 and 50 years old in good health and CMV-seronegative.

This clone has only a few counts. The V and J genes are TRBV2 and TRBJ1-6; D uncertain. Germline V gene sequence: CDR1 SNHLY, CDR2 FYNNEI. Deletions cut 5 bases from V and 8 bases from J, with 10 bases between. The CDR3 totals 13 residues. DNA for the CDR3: TGTGCCAGCAGTAGGCAGGCTGATTCACCCCTCCACTTT. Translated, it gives CASSRQADSPLHF.

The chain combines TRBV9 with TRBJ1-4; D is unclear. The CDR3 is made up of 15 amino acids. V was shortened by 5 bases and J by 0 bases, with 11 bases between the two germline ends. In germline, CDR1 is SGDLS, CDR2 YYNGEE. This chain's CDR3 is CASSRTVTTNEKLFF. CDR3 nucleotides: TGTGCCAGCAGTCGAACAGTGACAACTAATGAAAAACTGTTTTTT.

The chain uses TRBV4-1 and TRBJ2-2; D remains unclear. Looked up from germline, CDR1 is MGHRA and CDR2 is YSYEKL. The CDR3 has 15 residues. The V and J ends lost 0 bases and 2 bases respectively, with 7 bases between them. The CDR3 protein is CASSQDGLNTGELFF. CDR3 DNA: TGCGCCAGCAGCCAAGATGGGCTAAACACCGGGGAGCTGTTTTTT.

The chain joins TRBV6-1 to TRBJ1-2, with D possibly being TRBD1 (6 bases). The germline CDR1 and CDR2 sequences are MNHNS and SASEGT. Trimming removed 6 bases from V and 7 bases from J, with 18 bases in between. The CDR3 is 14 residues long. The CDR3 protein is CASSRQQGVGGYTF. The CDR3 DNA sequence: TGTGCCAGCAGCCGGCAACAGGGAGTGGGTGGCTACACCTTC.

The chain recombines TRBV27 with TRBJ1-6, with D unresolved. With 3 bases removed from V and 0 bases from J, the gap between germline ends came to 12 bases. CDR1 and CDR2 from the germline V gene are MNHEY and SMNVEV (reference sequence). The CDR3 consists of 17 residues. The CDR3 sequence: CASSLEMISSYNSPLHF. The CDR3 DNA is TGTGCCAGCAGTTTGGAGATGATTAGCTCCTATAATTCACCCCTCCACTTT.

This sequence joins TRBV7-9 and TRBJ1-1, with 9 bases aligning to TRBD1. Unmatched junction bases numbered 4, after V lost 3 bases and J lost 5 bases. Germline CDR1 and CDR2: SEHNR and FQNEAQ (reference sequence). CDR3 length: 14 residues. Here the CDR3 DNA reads TGTGCCAGCAGCTTGAGACAGGGGGAGACTGAAGCTTTCTTT. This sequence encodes CASSLRQGETEAFF.

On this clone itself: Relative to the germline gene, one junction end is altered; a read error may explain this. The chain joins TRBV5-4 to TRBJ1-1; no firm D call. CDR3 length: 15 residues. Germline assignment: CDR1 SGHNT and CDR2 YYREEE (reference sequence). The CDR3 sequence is CAGSEQPHVNTEAFF. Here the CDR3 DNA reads TGTGCCGGCAGCGAACAACCACATGTGAACACTGAAGCTTTCTTT.

This CDR3 is CASSPGPTSGGNEQFF. For the CDR3, the DNA is TGTGCCAGCAGCCCCGGCCCGACTAGCGGGGGAAATGAGCAGTTCTTC. The chain recombines TRBV7-3 with TRBJ2-1, with 12 bases fitting TRBD2. J was trimmed by 7 bases and V by 5 bases; bases with no gene match: 9. Germline V gene data show CDR1 as SGHTA and CDR2 as FQGTGA. The CDR3 runs 16 residues.

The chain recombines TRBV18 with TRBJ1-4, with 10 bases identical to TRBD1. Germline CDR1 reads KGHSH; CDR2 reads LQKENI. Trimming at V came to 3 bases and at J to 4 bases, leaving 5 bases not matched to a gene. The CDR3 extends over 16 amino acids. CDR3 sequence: CASSPRTGGGNEKLFF. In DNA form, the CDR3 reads TGTGCCAGCTCACCGAGGACAGGGGGGGGTAATGAAAAACTGTTTTTT.

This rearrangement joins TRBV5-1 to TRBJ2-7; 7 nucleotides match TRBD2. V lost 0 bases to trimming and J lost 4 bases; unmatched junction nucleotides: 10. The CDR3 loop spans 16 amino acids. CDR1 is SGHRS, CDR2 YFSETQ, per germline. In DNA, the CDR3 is TGCGCCAGCAGCTTGGGTCCAGCGGGACCACTTTACGAGCAGTACTTC. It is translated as CASSLGPAGPLYEQYF.

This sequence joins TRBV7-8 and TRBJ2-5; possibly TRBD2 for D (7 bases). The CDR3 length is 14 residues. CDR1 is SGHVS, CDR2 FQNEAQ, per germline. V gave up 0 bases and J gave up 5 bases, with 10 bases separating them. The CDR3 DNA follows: TGTGCCAGCAGCTTAGCGGGGGGGCAGGAGACCCAGTACTTC. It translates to CASSLAGGQETQYF.

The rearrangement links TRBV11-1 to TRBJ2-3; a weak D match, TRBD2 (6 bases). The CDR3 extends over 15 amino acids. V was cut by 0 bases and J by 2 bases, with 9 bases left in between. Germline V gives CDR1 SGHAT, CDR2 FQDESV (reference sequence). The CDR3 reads CASSLASGHTDTQYF. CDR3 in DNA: TGTGCCAGCAGCTTAGCTAGCGGTCACACAGATACGCAGTATTTT.

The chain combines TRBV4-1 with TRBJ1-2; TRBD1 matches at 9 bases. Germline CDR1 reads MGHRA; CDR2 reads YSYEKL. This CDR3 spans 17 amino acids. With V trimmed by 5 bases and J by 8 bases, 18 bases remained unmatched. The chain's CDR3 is CASSVRTGTGKAKGYTF. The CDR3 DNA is TGCGCCAGCAGCGTCCGTACCGGGACAGGGAAGGCGAAAGGCTACACCTTC.

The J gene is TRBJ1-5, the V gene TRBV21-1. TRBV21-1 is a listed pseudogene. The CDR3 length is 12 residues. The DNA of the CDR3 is TGTGCCGGCGGGGGGTGCAATCAGCCCCAGCATTTT. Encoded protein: CAGGGCNQPQHF.

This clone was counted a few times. CDR3 amino acids: CASSVGLPSPLHF. CDR3 in DNA: TGTGCCAGCAGTGTAGGACTACCTTCACCCCTCCACTTT. The chain carries TRBV2 and TRBJ1-6; no clear D. The CDR3 consists of 13 residues. CDR1 and CDR2 from the germline V gene are SNHLY and FYNNEI. Trimming cost V 4 bases and J 9 bases, with 10 bases left between them.

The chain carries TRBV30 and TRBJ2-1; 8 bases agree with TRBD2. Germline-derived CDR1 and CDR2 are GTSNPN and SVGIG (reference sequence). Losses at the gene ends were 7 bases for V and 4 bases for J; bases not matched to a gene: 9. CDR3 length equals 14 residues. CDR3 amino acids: CASSDSGVYNEQFF. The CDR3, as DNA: TGTGCCTCCTCGGATAGCGGGGTTTACAATGAGCAGTTCTTC.

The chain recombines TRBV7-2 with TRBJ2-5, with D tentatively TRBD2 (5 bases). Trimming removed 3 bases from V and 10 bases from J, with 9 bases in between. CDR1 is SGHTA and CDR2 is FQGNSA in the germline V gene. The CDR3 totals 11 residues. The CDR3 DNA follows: TGTGCCAGCAGCTTCACTAGGATCCAGTACTTC. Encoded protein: CASSFTRIQYF.

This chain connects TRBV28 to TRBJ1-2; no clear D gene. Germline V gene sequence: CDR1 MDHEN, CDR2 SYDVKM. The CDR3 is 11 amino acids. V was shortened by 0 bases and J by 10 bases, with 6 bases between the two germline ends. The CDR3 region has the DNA TGTGCCAGCAGTTTATGGGGCGACTACACCTTC. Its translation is CASSLWGDYTF.

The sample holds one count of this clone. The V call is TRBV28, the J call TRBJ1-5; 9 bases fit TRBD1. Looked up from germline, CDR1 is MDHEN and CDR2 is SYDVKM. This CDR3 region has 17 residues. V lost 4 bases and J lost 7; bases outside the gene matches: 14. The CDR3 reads CASSSAGTGIGGQPQHF. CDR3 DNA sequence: TGTGCCAGCAGTTCCGCCGGGACAGGGATAGGGGGCCAGCCCCAGCATTTT.

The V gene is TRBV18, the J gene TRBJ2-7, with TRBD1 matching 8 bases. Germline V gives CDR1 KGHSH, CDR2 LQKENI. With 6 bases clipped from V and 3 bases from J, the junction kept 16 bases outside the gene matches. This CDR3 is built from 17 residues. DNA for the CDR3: TGTGCCAGCTCCCCAAAGGTACGAGCGGACAGGGACTACGAGCAGTACTTC. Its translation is CASSPKVRADRDYEQYF.